The T cell receptor beta chain described here comes from a study of T cells in Graves' hyperthyroidism and ophthalmopathy. Regions amplified from RNA transcripts were the TCR beta CDR3 regions. Primed by the HTBI set, a first-round RT-PCR was run on the TCR CDR3. TCRdb itself ran the multiplex PCR reads through MiXCR, one entry per CDR3 protein. The sample records 550,000 to 800,000 distinct CDR3 sequences, roughly 17% being singletons. From 8.5 to 10 ml of fresh peripheral blood, PBMCs were isolated. Whole-study findings and limits: Most expanded thyroid clonotypes above 0.001 also appeared in blood.

This clonotype was seen a handful of times. Its antigen is undetermined. Between the trimmed V and J ends, which lost 5 bases and 0 bases, there was a span of 11 bases. The CDR3 has 15 residues. Germline-derived CDR1 and CDR2 are MNHNS and SASEGT. Sample: blood. The V call is TRBV6-1, the J call TRBJ2-4; D is unclear. The TCR originated in a man in his fifties or sixties with Graves' hyperthyroidism. The CDR3 sequence: CASSPNPGAKNIQYF. In DNA form, the CDR3 reads TGTGCCAGCAGTCCCAACCCGGGAGCCAAAAACATTCAGTACTTC.